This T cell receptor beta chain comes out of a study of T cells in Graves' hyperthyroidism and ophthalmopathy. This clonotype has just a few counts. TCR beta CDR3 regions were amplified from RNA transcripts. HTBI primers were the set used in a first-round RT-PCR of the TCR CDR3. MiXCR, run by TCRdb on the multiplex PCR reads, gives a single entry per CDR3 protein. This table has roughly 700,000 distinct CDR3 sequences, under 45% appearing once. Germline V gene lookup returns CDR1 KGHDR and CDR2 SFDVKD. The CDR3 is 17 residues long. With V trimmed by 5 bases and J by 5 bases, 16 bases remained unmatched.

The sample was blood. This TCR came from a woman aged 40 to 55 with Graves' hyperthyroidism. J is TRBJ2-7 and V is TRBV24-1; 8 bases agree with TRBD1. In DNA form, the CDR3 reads TGTGCCACCAGTGCACCCAATGCCAGGGGGCTGGCAAACGAGCAGTACTTC. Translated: CATSAPNARGLANEQYF.